This T cell receptor (beta chain) originates from a study of T cells expressing NK-cell markers. Study-level results: The same clonotypes also predominated in the CD3+CD56-NKG2C+ fraction of several donors.

For each CDR3 protein, TCRdb gives one entry from its re-call of the 5' RACE reads, without DNA. Its listing shows about 170,000 distinct CDR3 sequences. As concerns this clonotype: Its specificity is unknown.

This CDR3 is built from 13 residues. Germline lookup yields CDR1 SGHNT and CDR2 YYREEE (reference sequence). The rearrangement uses TRBV5-4 and TRBJ1-3. Input material: blood T cells: a sorted CD56 or NKG2C T cell subset, CD4+ or CD8+ T cells, or bulk PBMC T cells (not recorded which). The receptor's source is a man between 18 and 69 years old in good health. CDR3 sequence reads: CASSLVGGNTIYF.